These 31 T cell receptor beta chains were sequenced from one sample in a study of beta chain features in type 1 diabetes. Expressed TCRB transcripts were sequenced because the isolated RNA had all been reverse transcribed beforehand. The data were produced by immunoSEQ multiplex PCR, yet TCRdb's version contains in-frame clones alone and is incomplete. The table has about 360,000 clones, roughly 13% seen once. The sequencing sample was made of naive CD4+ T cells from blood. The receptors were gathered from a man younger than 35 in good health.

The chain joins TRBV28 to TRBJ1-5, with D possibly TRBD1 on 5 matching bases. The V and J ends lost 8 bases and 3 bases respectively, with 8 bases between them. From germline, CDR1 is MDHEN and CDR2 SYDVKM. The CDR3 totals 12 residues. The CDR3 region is CASRQSNQPQHF. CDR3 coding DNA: TGTGCCAGCCGACAGTCCAATCAGCCCCAGCATTTT.

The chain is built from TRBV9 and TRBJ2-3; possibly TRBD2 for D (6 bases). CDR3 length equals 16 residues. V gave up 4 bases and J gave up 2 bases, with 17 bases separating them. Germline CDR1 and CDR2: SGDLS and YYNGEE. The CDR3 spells CASSQTFGRYTDTQYF. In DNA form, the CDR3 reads TGTGCCAGCAGCCAAACTTTTGGGAGGTACACAGATACGCAGTATTTT.

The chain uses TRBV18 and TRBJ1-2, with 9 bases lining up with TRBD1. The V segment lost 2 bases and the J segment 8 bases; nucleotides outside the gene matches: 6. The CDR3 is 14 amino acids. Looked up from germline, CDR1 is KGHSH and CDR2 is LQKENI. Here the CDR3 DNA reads TGTGCCAGCTCACCAGGACAGGGGTCGCAAGGCTACACCTTC. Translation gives CASSPGQGSQGYTF.

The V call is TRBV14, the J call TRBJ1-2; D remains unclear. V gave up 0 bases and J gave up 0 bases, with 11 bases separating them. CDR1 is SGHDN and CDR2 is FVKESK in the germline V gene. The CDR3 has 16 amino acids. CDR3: CASSQDLTRTNYGYTF. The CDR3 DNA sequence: TGTGCCAGCAGCCAAGATCTAACCAGGACTAACTATGGCTACACCTTC.

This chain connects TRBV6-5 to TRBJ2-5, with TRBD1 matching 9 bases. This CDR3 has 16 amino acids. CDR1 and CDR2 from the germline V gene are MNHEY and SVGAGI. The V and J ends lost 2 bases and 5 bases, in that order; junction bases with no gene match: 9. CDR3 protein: CASSYGGQGRIETQYF. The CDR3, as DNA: TGTGCCAGCAGTTACGGTGGACAGGGGAGAATTGAGACCCAGTACTTC.

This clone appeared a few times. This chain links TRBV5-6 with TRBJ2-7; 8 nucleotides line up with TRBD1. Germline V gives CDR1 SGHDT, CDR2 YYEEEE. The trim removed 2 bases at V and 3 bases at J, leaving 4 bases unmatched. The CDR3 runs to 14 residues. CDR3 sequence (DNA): TGTGCCAGCAGCTTCTGGACAGGGAACTACGAGCAGTACTTC. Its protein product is CASSFWTGNYEQYF.

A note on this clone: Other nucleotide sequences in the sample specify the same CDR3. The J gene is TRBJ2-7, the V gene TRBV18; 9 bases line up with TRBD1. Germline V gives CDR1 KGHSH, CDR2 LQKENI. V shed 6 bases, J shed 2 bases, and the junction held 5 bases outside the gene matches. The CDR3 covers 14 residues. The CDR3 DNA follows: TGTGCCAGCTCCCCCGGGACAGGGCCCTACGAGCAGTACTTC. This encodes CASSPGTGPYEQYF.

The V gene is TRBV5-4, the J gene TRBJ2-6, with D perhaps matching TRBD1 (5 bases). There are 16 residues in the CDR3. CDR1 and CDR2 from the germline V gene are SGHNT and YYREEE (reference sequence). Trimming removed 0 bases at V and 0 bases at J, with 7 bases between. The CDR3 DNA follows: TGTGCCAGCAGCTTGGTAGGGGCCTCTGGGGCCAACGTCCTGACTTTC. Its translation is CASSLVGASGANVLTF.

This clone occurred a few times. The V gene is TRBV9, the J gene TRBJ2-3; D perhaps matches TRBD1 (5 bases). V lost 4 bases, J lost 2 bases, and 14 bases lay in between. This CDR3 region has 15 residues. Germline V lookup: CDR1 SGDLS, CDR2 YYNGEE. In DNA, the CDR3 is TGTGCCAGCAGCCCAAGACCTGGGGCCACAGATACGCAGTATTTT. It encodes CASSPRPGATDTQYF.

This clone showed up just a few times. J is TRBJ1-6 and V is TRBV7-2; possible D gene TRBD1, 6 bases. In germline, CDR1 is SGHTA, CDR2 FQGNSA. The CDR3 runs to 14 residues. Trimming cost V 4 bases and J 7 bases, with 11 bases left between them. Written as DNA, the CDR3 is TGTGCCAGCAGCTCCCGGGACACAAATTCACCCCTCCACTTT. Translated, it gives CASSSRDTNSPLHF.

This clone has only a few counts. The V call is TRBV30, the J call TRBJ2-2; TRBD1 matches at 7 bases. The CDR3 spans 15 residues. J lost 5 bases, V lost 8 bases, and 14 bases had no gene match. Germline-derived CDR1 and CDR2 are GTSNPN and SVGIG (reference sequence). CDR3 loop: CARTRQGPRTGELFF. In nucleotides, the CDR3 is TGTGCCAGAACCCGACAGGGCCCGAGGACCGGGGAGCTGTTTTTT.

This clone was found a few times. CDR3 DNA: TGTGCCAGCAGCGTTGGACTAGCGGACAATGAGCAGTTCTTC. As protein: CASSVGLADNEQFF. The chain recombines TRBV9 with TRBJ2-1; 10 bases line up with TRBD2. The CDR3 loop spans 14 amino acids. V gave up 2 bases and J gave up 5 bases; unmatched junction bases: 1. In germline, CDR1 is SGDLS, CDR2 YYNGEE.

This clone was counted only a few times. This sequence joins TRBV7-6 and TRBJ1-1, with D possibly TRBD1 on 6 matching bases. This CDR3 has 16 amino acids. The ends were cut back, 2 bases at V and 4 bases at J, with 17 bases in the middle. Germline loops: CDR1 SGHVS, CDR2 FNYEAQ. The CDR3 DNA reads TGTGCCAGCAGCTTAACCGCAGGGGATGTGAGCACTGAAGCTTTCTTT. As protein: CASSLTAGDVSTEAFF.

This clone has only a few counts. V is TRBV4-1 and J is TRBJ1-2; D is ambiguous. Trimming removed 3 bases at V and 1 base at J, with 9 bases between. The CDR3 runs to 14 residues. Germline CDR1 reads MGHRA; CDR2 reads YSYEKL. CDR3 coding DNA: TGCGCCAGCAGCCAGGGCGCCCTTAACTATGGCTACACCTTC. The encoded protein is CASSQGALNYGYTF.

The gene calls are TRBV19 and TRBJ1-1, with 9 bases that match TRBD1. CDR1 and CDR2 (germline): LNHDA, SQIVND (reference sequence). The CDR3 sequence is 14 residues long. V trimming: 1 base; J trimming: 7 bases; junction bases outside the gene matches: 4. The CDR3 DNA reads TGTGCCAGTAGTATAGGGGACAGGGACGGTGAAGCTTTCTTT. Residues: CASSIGDRDGEAFF.

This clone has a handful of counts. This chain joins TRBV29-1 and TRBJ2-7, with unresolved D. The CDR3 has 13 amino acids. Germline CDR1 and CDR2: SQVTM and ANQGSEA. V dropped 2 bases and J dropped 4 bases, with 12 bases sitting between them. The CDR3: CSVESPTSYEQYF. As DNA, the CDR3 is TGCAGCGTTGAAAGTCCGACTTCTTACGAGCAGTACTTC.

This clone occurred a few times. CDR3 sequence reads: CASSRGQGRYNEQFF. Written as DNA, the CDR3 is TGCGCCAGCAGTAGGGGACAGGGGAGGTACAATGAGCAGTTCTTC. This chain connects TRBV5-1 to TRBJ2-1; TRBD1 matches 10 bases. This CDR3 has 15 residues. CDR1 is SGHRS, CDR2 YFSETQ, per germline. V shed 5 bases and J 4 bases; nucleotides not matched to a gene: 6.

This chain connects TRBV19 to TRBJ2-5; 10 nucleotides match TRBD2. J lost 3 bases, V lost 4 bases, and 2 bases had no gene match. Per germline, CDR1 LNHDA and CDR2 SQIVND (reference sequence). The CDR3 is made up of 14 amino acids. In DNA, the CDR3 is TGTGCCAGTAGTACCGGACTAGCGGAAGAGACCCAGTACTTC. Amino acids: CASSTGLAEETQYF.

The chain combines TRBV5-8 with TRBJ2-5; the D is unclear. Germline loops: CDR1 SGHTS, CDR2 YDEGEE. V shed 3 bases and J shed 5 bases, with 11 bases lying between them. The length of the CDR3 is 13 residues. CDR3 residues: CASSSTFLETQYF. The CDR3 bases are TGTGCCAGCAGCTCGACTTTCCTTGAGACCCAGTACTTC. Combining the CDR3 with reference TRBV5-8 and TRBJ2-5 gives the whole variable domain EAGVTQSPTHLIKTRGQQATLRCSPISGHTSVYWYQQALGLGLQFLLWYDEGEERNRGNFPPRFSGRQFPNYSSELNVNALELEDSALYLCASSSTFLETQYFGPGTRLLVL.

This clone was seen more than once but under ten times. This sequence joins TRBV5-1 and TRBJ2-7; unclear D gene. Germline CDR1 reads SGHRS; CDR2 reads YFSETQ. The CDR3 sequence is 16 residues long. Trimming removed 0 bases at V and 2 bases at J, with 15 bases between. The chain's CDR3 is CASSLVRARNAYEQYF. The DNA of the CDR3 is TGCGCCAGCAGCTTGGTTCGAGCGAGGAACGCCTACGAGCAGTACTTC. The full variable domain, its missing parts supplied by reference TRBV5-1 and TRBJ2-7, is KAGVTQTPRYLIKTRGQQVTLSCSPISGHRSVSWYQQTPGQGLQFLFEYFSETQRNKGNFPGRFSGRQFSNSRSEMNVSTLELGDSALYLCASSLVRARNAYEQYFGPGTRLTVT.

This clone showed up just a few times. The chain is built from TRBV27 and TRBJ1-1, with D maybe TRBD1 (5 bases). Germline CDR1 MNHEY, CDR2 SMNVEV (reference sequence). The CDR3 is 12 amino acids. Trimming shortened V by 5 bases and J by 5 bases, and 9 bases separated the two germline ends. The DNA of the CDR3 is TGTGCCAGCAGTGCCCAGGGTACTGAAGCTTTCTTT. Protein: CASSAQGTEAFF.

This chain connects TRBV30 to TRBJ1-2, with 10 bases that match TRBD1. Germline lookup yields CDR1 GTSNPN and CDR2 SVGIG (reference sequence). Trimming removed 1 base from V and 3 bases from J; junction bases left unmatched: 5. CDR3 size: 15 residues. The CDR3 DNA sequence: TGTGCCTGGAGTGCACCGGGACAGGGGTACTATGGCTACACCTTC. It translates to CAWSAPGQGYYGYTF.

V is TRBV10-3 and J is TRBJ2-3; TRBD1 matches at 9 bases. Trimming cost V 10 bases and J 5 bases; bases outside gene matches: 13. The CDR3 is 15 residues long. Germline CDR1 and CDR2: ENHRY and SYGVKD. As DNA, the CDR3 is TGTGCCACCGGCCACTCGACAGGGGGGGGAGATACGCAGTATTTT. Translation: CATGHSTGGGDTQYF.

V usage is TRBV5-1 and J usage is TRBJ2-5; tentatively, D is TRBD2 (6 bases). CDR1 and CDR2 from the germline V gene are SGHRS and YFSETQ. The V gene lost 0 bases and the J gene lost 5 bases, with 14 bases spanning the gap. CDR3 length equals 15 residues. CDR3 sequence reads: CASSLDSGRRETQYF. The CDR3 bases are TGCGCCAGCAGCTTGGATTCTGGGAGGCGCGAGACCCAGTACTTC.

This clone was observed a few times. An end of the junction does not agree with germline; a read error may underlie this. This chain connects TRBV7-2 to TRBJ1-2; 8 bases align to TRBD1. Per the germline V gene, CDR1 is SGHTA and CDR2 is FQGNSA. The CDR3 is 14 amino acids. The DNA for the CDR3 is TGTGCCAGCAGCTTAGGACAGGGGCACAGTGGTGTGCTCTTC. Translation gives CASSLGQGHSGVLF.

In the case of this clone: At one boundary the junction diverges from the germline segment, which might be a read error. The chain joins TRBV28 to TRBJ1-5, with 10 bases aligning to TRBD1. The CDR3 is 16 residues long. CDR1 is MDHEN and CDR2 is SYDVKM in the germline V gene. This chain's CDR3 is CASTRGDRGLNRPQHF. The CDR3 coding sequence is TGTGCCAGCACTCGGGGGGACAGGGGTCTTAATCGGCCCCAGCATTTT. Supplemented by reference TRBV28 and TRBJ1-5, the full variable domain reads DVKVTQSSRYLVKRTGEKVFLECVQDMDHENMFWYRQDPGLGLRLIYFSYDVKMKEKGDIPEGYSVSREKKERFSLILESASTNQTSMYLCASTRGDRGLNRPQHFGDGTRLSIL.

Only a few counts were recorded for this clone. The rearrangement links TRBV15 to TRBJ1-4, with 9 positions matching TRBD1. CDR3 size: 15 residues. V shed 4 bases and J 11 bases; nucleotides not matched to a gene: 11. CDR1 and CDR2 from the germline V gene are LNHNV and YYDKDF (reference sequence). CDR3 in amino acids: CATSIGGTGIGKLFF. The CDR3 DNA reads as TGTGCCACCAGCATAGGTGGGACAGGGATCGGGAAACTGTTTTTT.

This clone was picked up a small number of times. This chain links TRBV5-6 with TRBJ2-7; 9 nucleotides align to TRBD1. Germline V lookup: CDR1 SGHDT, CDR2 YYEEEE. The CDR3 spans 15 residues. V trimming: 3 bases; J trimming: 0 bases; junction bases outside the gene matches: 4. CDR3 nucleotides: TGTGCCAGCAGCTACCGGACAGGGGCCTCCTACGAGCAGTACTTC. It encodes CASSYRTGASYEQYF.

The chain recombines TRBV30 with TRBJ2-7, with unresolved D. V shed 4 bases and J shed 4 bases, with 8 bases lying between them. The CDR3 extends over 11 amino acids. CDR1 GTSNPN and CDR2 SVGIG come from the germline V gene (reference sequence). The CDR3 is CAWKNRYEQYF. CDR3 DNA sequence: TGTGCCTGGAAGAACAGATACGAGCAGTACTTC.

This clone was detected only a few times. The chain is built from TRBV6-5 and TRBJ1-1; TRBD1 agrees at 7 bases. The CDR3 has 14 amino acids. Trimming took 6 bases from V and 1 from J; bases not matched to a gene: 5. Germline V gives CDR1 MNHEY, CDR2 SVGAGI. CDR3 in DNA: TGTGCCAGCAGCAGACAGGGAGCGAACACTGAAGCTTTCTTT. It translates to CASSRQGANTEAFF.

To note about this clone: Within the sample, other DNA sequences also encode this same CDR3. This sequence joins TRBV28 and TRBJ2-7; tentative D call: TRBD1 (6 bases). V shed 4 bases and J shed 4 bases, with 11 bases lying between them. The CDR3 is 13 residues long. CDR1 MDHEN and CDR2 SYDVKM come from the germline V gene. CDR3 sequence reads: CASSSGQGYEQYF. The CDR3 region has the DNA TGTGCCAGCAGTTCGGGGCAGGGGTACGAGCAGTACTTC.